This is a list of T cell receptor beta chains from one sample in a study of a mutant IDH1 vaccine in newly diagnosed glioma. Which antigens these TCRs recognize remains unknown. Libraries were prepared by immunoSEQ multiplex PCR; TCRdb keeps only in-frame clonotypes and omits some of them. The profile shows approximately 44,000 clones, about three quarters of them singletons. The material was PBMCs, obtained from a glioma patient whose treatment included an IDH1 peptide vaccine. The receptors stem from a middle-aged man with glioma. Each CDR3 is given with its conserved first and last residue. A D gene is named only where the DNA matches it firmly. A clone size is listed for some rows: how often the clone was seen (once, few, many), or a class if it is expanded.

>-|TRBV5-4|TRBJ2-5|-
TGTGCCAGCAGCTTCAAGGGATTCCAAGAGACCCAGTACTTC
CASSFKGFQETQYF
>-|TRBV7-2|TRBJ2-3|-
TGTGCCAGCAGTTCGGGATTACCCAATTCGGGGACGCAGTATTTT
CASSSGLPNSGTQYF
>-|TRBV19|TRBJ2-7|-
TGTGCCAGTAGTATAGCGGGTGACTCCTACGAGCAGTACTTC
CASSIAGDSYEQYF
>TRBD2|TRBV4-1|TRBJ2-7|-
TGCGCCAGCAGCCAAGACTCACGGGAGGGCCACTACGAGCAGTACTTC
CASSQDSREGHYEQYF
>-|TRBV29-1|TRBJ2-6|-
TGCAGCGTTGGGTCCTCTGGGGCCAACGTCCTGACTTTC
CSVGSSGANVLTF
>-|TRBV5-4|TRBJ1-1|-
TGTGCCAGCAGTACAGGGAGAGGGACTGAAGCTTTCTTT
CASSTGRGTEAFF
>-|TRBV10-2|TRBJ2-5|-
TGCGCCAGCACCCAGAGGGCACCGGGAGAGACCCAGTACTTC
CASTQRAPGETQYF
>-|TRBV19|TRBJ1-5|once
TGTGCCAGTAAGCTCGGAGGGGCAGGCGCCCAACAGCCCCAGCATTTT
CASKLGGAGAQQPQHF
>-|TRBV29-1|TRBJ1-2|-
TGCAGCGTCGATGCGGGGCTGGACTATGGCTACACCTTC
CSVDAGLDYGYTF
>-|TRBV9|TRBJ2-1|-
TGTGCCAGCAGCGTATCAAGCGGCTCCTACAATGAGCAGTTCTTC
CASSVSSGSYNEQFF
>TRBD1|TRBV19|TRBJ2-1|-
TGTGCCACGGGACAGGTTCCCTACAATGAGCAGTTCTTC
CATGQVPYNEQFF
>-|TRBV11-2|TRBJ2-4|-
TGTGCCAGCAGTCGGCCCAGCGGCTCTGGAGGCAAAAACATTCAGTACTTC
CASSRPSGSGGKNIQYF
>-|TRBV5-6|TRBJ1-2|-
TGTGCCAGCAGTCGTCCAGGAGACCCCACGGGCGATGGCTACACCTTC
CASSRPGDPTGDGYTF
>-|TRBV7-2|TRBJ1-4|-
TGTGCCAGCACCTGGGGGGGGCCTAATGAAAAACTGTTTTTT
CASTWGGPNEKLFF
>-|TRBV19|TRBJ2-1|-
TGTGCCAGCCTACGGACGGGGGGCGATTACAATGAGCAGTTCTTC
CASLRTGGDYNEQFF
>-|TRBV6-5|TRBJ2-7|medium-sized
TGTGCCAGCAGCACGGGACCTCAACACTACGAGCAGTACTTC
CASSTGPQHYEQYF
>TRBD2|TRBV6-5|TRBJ2-7|-
TGTGCCAGCAGTTACTCACGGCTAGCGGGAAGCGAGCAGTACTTC
CASSYSRLAGSEQYF
>-|TRBV11-2|TRBJ2-5|once
TGTGCCAGCAGCCCCCAGGGGGGCGGGAGTGGGGAGACCCAGTACTTC
CASSPQGGGSGETQYF
>-|TRBV29-1|TRBJ2-2|-
TGCAGCGTCCTAGGACTAACGAACACCGGGGAGCTGTTTTTT
CSVLGLTNTGELFF
>TRBD1|TRBV6-5|TRBJ1-1|-
TGTGCCAGCAGTTACGCCAGTCACAGGGGGAAACCTGAAGCTTTCTTT
CASSYASHRGKPEAFF
>TRBD2|TRBV4-1|TRBJ2-3|-
TGCGCCAGCAGCCATCGCGGAGCGGGAGGGGTCACAGATACGCAGTATTTT
CASSHRGAGGVTDTQYF
>TRBD1|TRBV5-4|TRBJ2-3|-
TGTGCCAGCAGCTTCAGGGACAGGGGCACAGATACGCAGTATTTT
CASSFRDRGTDTQYF
>-|TRBV5-1|TRBJ2-5|few
TGCGCCAGCAGCTTGGGTGCGGGCTCGTACCAAGAGACCCAGTACTTC
CASSLGAGSYQETQYF
>-|TRBV2|TRBJ1-4|few
TGTGCCAGCAGGAACAGGGTTTCCGAAAAACTGTTTTTT
CASRNRVSEKLFF
>-|TRBV15|TRBJ1-4|-
TGTGCCACCAGCAGAGATGGGCAGGACGCAGAAAAACTGTTTTTT
CATSRDGQDAEKLFF
>TRBD1|TRBV18|TRBJ2-1|-
TGTGCCAGCTCGCTGACAGGGAATGAGTATACCTACAATGAGCAGTTCTTC
CASSLTGNEYTYNEQFF
>-|TRBV7-9|TRBJ1-6|-
TGTGCCAGCAGCTTAGGGACAGCCTTTAATTCACCCCTCCACTTT
CASSLGTAFNSPLHF
>-|TRBV11-3|TRBJ2-3|-
TGTGCCAGCAGCTTGGGGCGGAGCACAGATACGCAGTATTTT
CASSLGRSTDTQYF
>-|TRBV27|TRBJ2-7|-
TGTGCCAGCAGTTTCACCGGCTACGAGCAGTACTTC
CASSFTGYEQYF
>TRBD1|TRBV5-1|TRBJ2-7|-
TGCGCCAGCAGCTACCGGGACAGCTACGAGCAGTACTTC
CASSYRDSYEQYF
>-|TRBV4-2|TRBJ2-1|-
TGTGCCAGCAGCCAACACAATGAGCAGTTCTTC
CASSQHNEQFF
>TRBD1|TRBV6-6|TRBJ2-3|-
TGTGCCAGCAGTCCAGGACAGGGGACAGATACGCAGTATTTT
CASSPGQGTDTQYF
>TRBD1|TRBV19|TRBJ2-5|-
TGTGCCAGTAGTATAAACAGGGGAGAGACCCAGTACTTC
CASSINRGETQYF
>-|TRBV11-3|TRBJ1-1|-
TGTGCCAGCAGCACATCCTCAGGTACTGAAGCTTTCTTT
CASSTSSGTEAFF
>-|TRBV7-6|TRBJ2-1|few
TGTGCCAGCAGCCTCCGACTGGGTTACAATGAGCAGTTCTTC
CASSLRLGYNEQFF
>-|TRBV19|TRBJ2-7|-
TGTGCCAGTAGTCATCGTTCTAGTCCCGAGCAGTACTTC
CASSHRSSPEQYF
>-|TRBV19|TRBJ2-1|-
TGTGCCAGTAGTATAGGAAGGAACAATGAGCAGTTCTTC
CASSIGRNNEQFF
>TRBD1|TRBV15|TRBJ2-3|-
TGTGCCACCAGCAGGACAGGGGCTCCCACAGATACGCAGTATTTT
CATSRTGAPTDTQYF
>-|TRBV7-9|TRBJ2-1|-
TGTGCCAGCAGCCCGGGACAAATAGGGCAGTTCTTC
CASSPGQIGQFF
>-|TRBV9|TRBJ2-1|-
TGTGCCAGCAGCCCTGGTGCCGAGCCGAACAATGAGCAGTTCTTC
CASSPGAEPNNEQFF
>-|TRBV27|TRBJ1-4|-
TGTGCCAGCAGTCGAACGCCCTGGGAAAAACTGTTTTTT
CASSRTPWEKLFF
>TRBD1|TRBV19|TRBJ1-2|-
TGTGCCAGTAGTCGGTGGGGAGACAGGGCGGACAAGAATGGCTACACCTTC
CASSRWGDRADKNGYTF
>-|TRBV18|TRBJ1-1|few
TGTGCCAGCTCCCGAGACAAGAACACTGAAGCTTTCTTT
CASSRDKNTEAFF
>TRBD2|TRBV7-9|TRBJ2-3|-
TGTGCCAGCAGCTTAGCGCTGGCTAGCGGACGCACAGATACGCAGTATTTT
CASSLALASGRTDTQYF
>-|TRBV15|TRBJ2-7|-
TGTGCCACCAGCAGAGTGCTACAGGGTGCCTACGAGCAGTACTTC
CATSRVLQGAYEQYF
>TRBD1|TRBV19|TRBJ1-5|-
TGTGCCAGTAGTACCCGGTGGGCAGGGGGCGACCTCGGTCAGCCCCAGCATTTT
CASSTRWAGGDLGQPQHF
>TRBD2|TRBV6-6|TRBJ2-7|-
TGTGCCAGCAGTCCTGCGGGAGGGATAGGAGCCTACGAGCAGTACTTC
CASSPAGGIGAYEQYF
>-|TRBV7-2|TRBJ2-2|-
TGTGCCAGCAGCCTCCGACGGGATCAGGCCGGGGAGCTGTTTTTT
CASSLRRDQAGELFF